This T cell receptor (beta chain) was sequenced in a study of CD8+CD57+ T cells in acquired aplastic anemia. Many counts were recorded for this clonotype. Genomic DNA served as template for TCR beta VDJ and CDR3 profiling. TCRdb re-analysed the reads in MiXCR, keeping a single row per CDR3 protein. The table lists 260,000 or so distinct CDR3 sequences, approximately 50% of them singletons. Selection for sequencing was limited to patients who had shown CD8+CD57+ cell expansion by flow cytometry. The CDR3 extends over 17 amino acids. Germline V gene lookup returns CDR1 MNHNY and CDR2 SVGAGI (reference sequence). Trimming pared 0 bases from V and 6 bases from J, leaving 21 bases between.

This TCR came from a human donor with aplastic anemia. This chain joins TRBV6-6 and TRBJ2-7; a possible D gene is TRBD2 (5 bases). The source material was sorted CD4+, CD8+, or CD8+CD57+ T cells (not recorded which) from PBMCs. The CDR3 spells CASSYSISSGFDPEQYF. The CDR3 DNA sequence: TGTGCCAGCAGTTACTCGATATCCTCGGGATTCGATCCCGAGCAGTACTTC.